This is a list of T cell receptor beta chains from one sample in a study of beta chain features in type 1 diabetes. Data came from immunoSEQ multiplex PCR; TCRdb stores just in-frame clones and leaves some out. The sample has some 900,000 clones, around a sixth seen once; the top ten hold 0.02% to 0.025%. Source material: naive CD4+ T cells from blood. These TCRs come from a woman under 30 in good health. CDR3s include the opening cysteine and the closing phenylalanine or tryptophan. The order of the fields is D gene, V gene, clone size, J gene, CDR3 protein, CDR3 DNA. The D gene is left open where the match is weak. Some rows have no size entry. The others give once, few or many, or a class for an expanded clone.

d_call: TRBD2; v_call: TRBV5-4; clone_size: NA; j_call: TRBJ2-3; cdr3_aa: CASSAGTSVSTDTQYF; cdr3_nt: TGTGCCAGCAGCGCCGGGACTAGCGTTAGCACAGATACGCAGTATTTT
d_call: TRBD2; v_call: TRBV4-3; clone_size: few; j_call: TRBJ2-3; cdr3_aa: CASSEGTSGRDTDTQYF; cdr3_nt: TGCGCCAGCAGCGAGGGGACTAGCGGGAGGGACACAGATACGCAGTATTTT
d_call: TRBD1; v_call: TRBV6-5; clone_size: NA; j_call: TRBJ2-7; cdr3_aa: CASSPRQGPYEQYF; cdr3_nt: TGTGCCAGCAGTCCCCGACAGGGCCCCTACGAGCAGTACTTC
d_call: NA; v_call: TRBV7-8; clone_size: few; j_call: TRBJ2-1; cdr3_aa: CASSSGPSSSYNEQFF; cdr3_nt: TGTGCCAGCAGCTCAGGACCGTCCAGCTCCTACAATGAGCAGTTCTTC
d_call: NA; v_call: TRBV7-9; clone_size: NA; j_call: TRBJ1-2; cdr3_aa: CASSFPPVAYGYTF; cdr3_nt: TGTGCCAGCAGCTTTCCTCCAGTAGCCTATGGCTACACCTTC
d_call: TRBD2; v_call: TRBV28; clone_size: NA; j_call: TRBJ2-5; cdr3_aa: CASSFPVSGRGFRETQYF; cdr3_nt: TGTGCCAGCAGTTTTCCGGTCAGCGGGAGGGGCTTCAGGGAGACCCAGTACTTC
d_call: TRBD2; v_call: TRBV19; clone_size: NA; j_call: TRBJ2-1; cdr3_aa: CASSLKLAGVNEQFF; cdr3_nt: TGTGCCAGTAGTTTAAAGCTAGCGGGTGTAAATGAGCAGTTCTTC
d_call: TRBD2; v_call: TRBV5-1; clone_size: NA; j_call: TRBJ2-3; cdr3_aa: CASSASTSGRGTDTQYF; cdr3_nt: TGCGCCAGCAGCGCCTCGACTAGCGGGAGAGGCACAGATACGCAGTATTTT
d_call: NA; v_call: TRBV5-1; clone_size: few; j_call: TRBJ1-5; cdr3_aa: CASSLEGMSNQPQHF; cdr3_nt: TGCGCCAGCAGCTTGGAGGGGATGAGCAATCAGCCCCAGCATTTT
d_call: TRBD2; v_call: TRBV7-2; clone_size: few; j_call: TRBJ2-1; cdr3_aa: CASSPETSGRSNEQFF; cdr3_nt: TGTGCCAGCAGCCCCGAGACTAGCGGGAGGTCTAATGAGCAGTTCTTC
d_call: TRBD1; v_call: TRBV5-6; clone_size: NA; j_call: TRBJ2-6; cdr3_aa: CASSLADRAGANVLTF; cdr3_nt: TGTGCCAGCAGCTTGGCCGACAGGGCTGGGGCCAACGTCCTGACTTTC
d_call: TRBD1; v_call: TRBV28; clone_size: NA; j_call: TRBJ2-2; cdr3_aa: CASSQQGLGELFF; cdr3_nt: TGTGCCAGCAGTCAACAGGGGCTCGGGGAGCTGTTTTTT
d_call: NA; v_call: TRBV7-9; clone_size: NA; j_call: TRBJ1-5; cdr3_aa: CASSFYSGLSNQPQHF; cdr3_nt: TGTGCCAGCAGCTTCTATTCAGGCCTTAGCAATCAGCCCCAGCATTTT
d_call: NA; v_call: TRBV6-5; clone_size: few; j_call: TRBJ2-5; cdr3_aa: CASRGSQETQYF; cdr3_nt: TGTGCCAGCCGCGGCTCCCAAGAGACCCAGTACTTC
d_call: NA; v_call: TRBV20-1; clone_size: NA; j_call: TRBJ2-7; cdr3_aa: CSAASNYEQYF; cdr3_nt: TGCAGTGCTGCTAGCAACTACGAGCAGTACTTC
d_call: TRBD2; v_call: TRBV7-2; clone_size: NA; j_call: TRBJ2-3; cdr3_aa: CASSLVAPSGKQYF; cdr3_nt: TGTGCCAGCAGCTTAGTGGCTCCTAGCGGGAAACAGTATTTT
d_call: NA; v_call: TRBV29-1; clone_size: NA; j_call: TRBJ2-5; cdr3_aa: CSASLGVRETQYF; cdr3_nt: TGCAGCGCCTCCTTGGGGGTGCGAGAGACCCAGTACTTC
d_call: NA; v_call: TRBV6-6; clone_size: NA; j_call: TRBJ1-1; cdr3_aa: CASSYSLLAFF; cdr3_nt: TGTGCCAGCAGTTACTCGCTCTTGGCTTTCTTT
d_call: TRBD2; v_call: TRBV7-8; clone_size: few; j_call: TRBJ2-1; cdr3_aa: CASSPFTSGLGRNEQFF; cdr3_nt: TGTGCCAGCAGCCCGTTTACTAGCGGGTTAGGTCGCAATGAGCAGTTCTTC
d_call: NA; v_call: TRBV7-6; clone_size: NA; j_call: TRBJ2-5; cdr3_aa: CASSPRQGETQYF; cdr3_nt: TGTGCCAGCAGCCCGCGCCAGGGGGAGACCCAGTACTTC
d_call: NA; v_call: TRBV6-5; clone_size: few; j_call: TRBJ2-5; cdr3_aa: CASSPLGRKETQYF; cdr3_nt: TGTGCCAGCAGTCCCCTGGGGAGAAAAGAGACCCAGTACTTC
d_call: TRBD1; v_call: TRBV5-6; clone_size: NA; j_call: TRBJ1-1; cdr3_aa: CASSDRGIYTEAFF; cdr3_nt: TGTGCCAGCAGCGACAGGGGGATTTACACTGAAGCTTTCTTT
d_call: TRBD2; v_call: TRBV2; clone_size: few; j_call: TRBJ2-3; cdr3_aa: CASSPSGLTTDTQYF; cdr3_nt: TGTGCCAGCAGCCCTAGCGGGTTAACGACAGATACGCAGTATTTT
d_call: NA; v_call: TRBV2; clone_size: few; j_call: TRBJ1-2; cdr3_aa: CASSPSQGDYGYTF; cdr3_nt: TGTGCCAGCAGTCCCTCCCAGGGCGACTATGGCTACACCTTC
d_call: NA; v_call: TRBV5-1; clone_size: NA; j_call: TRBJ2-7; cdr3_aa: CASSSGTLTYEQYF; cdr3_nt: TGCGCCAGCAGCTCCGGGACACTGACCTACGAGCAGTACTTC
d_call: NA; v_call: TRBV21-1; clone_size: NA; j_call: TRBJ2-3; cdr3_aa: CASRKTTSGTDTQYF; cdr3_nt: TGTGCCAGCAGGAAAACGACTAGCGGCACAGATACGCAGTATTTT
d_call: TRBD1; v_call: TRBV5-1; clone_size: NA; j_call: TRBJ2-1; cdr3_aa: CASSLEQGAWNEQFF; cdr3_nt: TGCGCCAGCAGCTTAGAGCAGGGGGCCTGGAATGAGCAGTTCTTC
d_call: NA; v_call: TRBV18; clone_size: few; j_call: TRBJ1-1; cdr3_aa: CASSPPSTYQNTEAFF; cdr3_nt: TGTGCCAGCTCACCACCGTCCACATACCAGAACACTGAAGCTTTCTTT
d_call: NA; v_call: TRBV7-9; clone_size: NA; j_call: TRBJ1-5; cdr3_aa: CASSLGGFDQPQHF; cdr3_nt: TGTGCCAGCAGCTTAGGGGGGTTTGATCAGCCCCAGCATTTT